Described below is a single T cell receptor (beta chain) sequence and its context. The data were taken from a study of PD-L1 blockade in urothelial cancer. Study at large: The number of prior chemotherapy regimens per patient was 0 to 3.

In germline, CDR1 is SGHVS, CDR2 FNYEAQ. This CDR3 is built from 14 residues. The V gene lost 1 base and the J gene lost 3 bases, with 9 bases spanning the gap. Pretreatment and on-treatment samples were taken, numbering 1 to 8 per patient. Sequenced by immunoSEQ multiplex PCR; TCRdb stores in-frame clones only, minus some. This table holds roughly 84,000 clones, roughly 82% found once. This material consisted of PBMCs, taken around atezolizumab (anti-PD-L1) treatment. This sequence joins TRBV7-6 and TRBJ1-2; D not resolved. The TCR comes from a man between 65 and 79 years old with urothelial cancer. For the CDR3, the DNA is TGTGCCAGCAGCTTAGATAGATCTGACTATGGCTACACCTTC. Amino acids: CASSLDRSDYGYTF. Complete variable domain (other parts from reference TRBV7-6 and TRBJ1-2): GAGVSQSPRYKVTKRGQDVALRCDPISGHVSLYWYRQALGQGPEFLTYFNYEAQQDKSGLPNDRFSAERPEGSISTLTIQRTEQRDSAMYRCASSLDRSDYGYTFGSGTRLTVV.